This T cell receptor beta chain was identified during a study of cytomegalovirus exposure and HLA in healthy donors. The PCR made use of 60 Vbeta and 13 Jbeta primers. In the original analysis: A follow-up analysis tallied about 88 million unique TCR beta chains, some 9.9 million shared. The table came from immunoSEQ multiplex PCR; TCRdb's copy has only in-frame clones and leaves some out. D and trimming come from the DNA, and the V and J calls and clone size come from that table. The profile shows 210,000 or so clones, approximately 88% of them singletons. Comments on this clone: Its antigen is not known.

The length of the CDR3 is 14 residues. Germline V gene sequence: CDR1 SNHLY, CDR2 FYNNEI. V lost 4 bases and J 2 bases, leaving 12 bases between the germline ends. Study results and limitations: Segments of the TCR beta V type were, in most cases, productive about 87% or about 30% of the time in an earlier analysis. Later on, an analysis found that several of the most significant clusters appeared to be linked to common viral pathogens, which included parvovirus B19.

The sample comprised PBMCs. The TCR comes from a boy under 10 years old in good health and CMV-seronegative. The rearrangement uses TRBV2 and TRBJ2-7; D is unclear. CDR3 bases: TGTGCCAGCAGTGCCGCTTTTCCTACCTACGAGCAGTACTTC. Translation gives CASSAAFPTYEQYF.